These 9 T cell receptor beta chains were all obtained from the same sample, sequenced in a study of control samples from healthy donors and cancer patients. Sequencing used immunoSEQ multiplex PCR; TCRdb keeps in-frame clones, though not all of them. The table has about 49,000 clones, 70% to 90% seen once. The sequenced sample consisted of PBMCs. The receptors originated from a woman aged 45-60 years with lung cancer.

The chain uses TRBV4-1 and TRBJ2-1, with 9 bases fitting TRBD2. Germline CDR1 is MGHRA and CDR2 is YSYEKL. Losses at the gene ends were 0 bases for V and 4 bases for J; bases not matched to a gene: 7. The CDR3 is 17 amino acids. The CDR3 sequence: CASSQEGSGGNYNEQFF. The CDR3 DNA sequence: TGCGCCAGCAGCCAAGAGGGGAGCGGGGGGAATTACAATGAGCAGTTCTTC.

The chain links TRBV6-6 to TRBJ2-5; a possible D gene is TRBD2 (6 bases). CDR1 and CDR2 (germline): MNHNY, SVGAGI (reference sequence). Trimming removed 6 bases at V and 4 bases at J, with 12 bases between. There are 13 residues in the CDR3. The CDR3 here is CASSSPGGETQYF. CDR3 DNA: TGTGCCAGCAGCTCCCCCGGGGGAGAGACCCAGTACTTC.

This clone occurred once. The CDR3 sequence is CASIRQANTGELFF. CDR3 sequence (DNA): TGTGCCAGTATACGGCAGGCTAACACCGGGGAGCTGTTTTTT. The chain uses TRBV19 and TRBJ2-2; unclear D gene. Germline CDR1 reads LNHDA; CDR2 reads SQIVND (reference sequence). The CDR3 has 14 amino acids. Between the trimmed V and J ends, which lost 7 bases and 2 bases, there was a span of 11 bases.

V usage is TRBV10-3 and J usage is TRBJ1-6, with D possibly being TRBD1 (6 bases). Germline V gene lookup returns CDR1 ENHRY and CDR2 SYGVKD. The ends were cut back, 8 bases at V and 8 bases at J, with 19 bases in the middle. There are 15 residues in the CDR3. CDR3 in DNA: TGTGCCATCCAAGACCACAGGGAAATAGATTCACCCCTCCACTTT. Protein: CAIQDHREIDSPLHF.

The CDR3 coding sequence is TGTGCCAGCAGCTTGATCGTAAATGAGCAGTTCTTC. Translating it yields CASSLIVNEQFF. The chain couples TRBV7-9 to TRBJ2-1, with no clear D. This CDR3 is built from 12 residues. Between the trimmed V and J ends, which lost 3 bases and 7 bases, there was a span of 7 bases. Germline V gene data show CDR1 as SEHNR and CDR2 as FQNEAQ (reference sequence).

DNA for the CDR3: TGTGCCAGCAGTTCCTACAGGGGGGTGAAGAACACTGAAGCTTTCTTT. This gives the protein CASSSYRGVKNTEAFF. The chain joins TRBV6-4 to TRBJ1-1, with TRBD1 matching over 8 bases. Germline V CDR1 and CDR2: MRHNA, SNTAGT. Unmatched junction bases numbered 9, after V lost 5 bases and J lost 1 base. The CDR3 totals 16 residues.

The rearrangement links TRBV5-4 to TRBJ2-7, with D uncertain. V lost 2 bases, J lost 6 bases, and 15 bases lay in between. CDR3 size: 14 residues. Per the germline V gene, CDR1 is SGHNT and CDR2 is YYREEE (reference sequence). This CDR3 reads CASSFSNSRGEQYF. In DNA form, the CDR3 reads TGTGCCAGCAGCTTCTCCAATTCACGCGGCGAGCAGTACTTC.

The gene calls are TRBV6-5 and TRBJ1-2; D is perhaps TRBD1 (6 bases). Trimming cost V 6 bases and J 8 bases, with 16 bases left between them. The CDR3 length is 13 residues. Germline lookup yields CDR1 MNHEY and CDR2 SVGAGI. CDR3 sequence: CASSRSGARGYTF. The CDR3 bases are TGTGCCAGCAGCCGCTCAGGGGCTAGAGGCTACACCTTC.

This sequence joins TRBV11-2 and TRBJ1-1; D call uncertain. The CDR3 has 13 residues. Germline assignment: CDR1 SGHAT and CDR2 FQNNGV. Trimming stripped 7 bases from V and 1 base from J, with 10 bases between. The CDR3 sequence: CASTPWGNTEAFF. The CDR3 DNA reads TGTGCCAGCACTCCCTGGGGGAACACTGAAGCTTTCTTT.